These 18 T cell receptor beta chains came from one sample sequenced in a study of T-cell memory formation after mild COVID-19. TCRdb processed the 5' RACE reads anew with MiXCR; each CDR3 protein has one entry. This table holds 350,000 to 500,000 distinct CDR3 sequences, less than 25% found once. The material sequenced was PBMCs or a T cell subset sorted from them (not recorded which). The receptors derive from an adult woman who had mild COVID-19 (a few samples of this study predate the infection). Cell type and time point are not known.

DNA for the CDR3: TGTGCCAGCAGAAAGACAGGAGCTAATGAGCAGTTCTTC. Protein sequence: CASRKTGANEQFF. The chain has TRBV6-5 and TRBJ2-1; weak D call: TRBD1 (6 bases). Germline assignment: CDR1 MNHEY and CDR2 SVGAGI. The V gene lost 6 bases and the J gene lost 7 bases, with 13 bases spanning the gap. The CDR3 runs to 13 residues.

This sequence joins TRBV6-1 and TRBJ1-2, with D unclear. Germline V gives CDR1 MNHNS, CDR2 SASEGT. The CDR3 length is 14 residues. Between the trimmed V and J ends, which lost 10 bases and 6 bases, there was a span of 21 bases. The CDR3 protein is CATRIAGVGDGYTF. The CDR3 coding sequence is TGTGCCACCCGGATAGCGGGAGTCGGGGATGGCTACACCTTC.

This clonotype appeared a few times. This sequence joins TRBV9 and TRBJ2-3, with a tentative D call TRBD2 (5 bases). The CDR3 is 15 residues long. Trimming shortened V by 0 bases and J by 0 bases, and 8 bases separated the two germline ends. In germline, CDR1 is SGDLS, CDR2 YYNGEE. In DNA form, the CDR3 reads TGTGCCAGCAGCGTAGGACTACTAAGCACAGATACGCAGTATTTT. Residues: CASSVGLLSTDTQYF.

CDR3 residues: CASSQEGSGISSYNEQFF. DNA for the CDR3: TGTGCCAGCAGCCAAGAGGGTAGCGGGATTAGCTCCTACAATGAGCAGTTCTTC. V gene TRBV14 combines with J gene TRBJ2-1; 8 nucleotides match TRBD2. The germline CDR1 and CDR2 sequences are SGHDN and FVKESK. The CDR3 loop spans 18 amino acids. After removal of 0 bases from V and 0 bases from J, the junction contained 7 bases not matched to a gene.

This chain joins TRBV6-1 and TRBJ2-5; D gene unclear. The CDR3 covers 15 residues. V was shortened by 5 bases and J by 2 bases, with 15 bases between the two germline ends. Germline V CDR1 and CDR2: MNHNS, SASEGT. CDR3 in amino acids: CASSTMGSRQETQYF. CDR3 nucleotide sequence: TGTGCCAGCAGTACGATGGGGTCTCGTCAAGAGACCCAGTACTTC.

V gene TRBV30 combines with J gene TRBJ1-1, with D possibly TRBD1 on 6 matching bases. Trimming removed 5 bases at V and 0 bases at J, with 10 bases between. CDR3 size: 13 residues. The germline V gene has CDR1 GTSNPN and CDR2 SVGIG (reference sequence). The CDR3 here is CAWAGQLNTEAFF. CDR3 nucleotides: TGTGCCTGGGCTGGACAGCTGAACACTGAAGCTTTCTTT.

This clonotype was detected a few times. This chain uses TRBV7-9 with TRBJ2-5; D is unclear. Germline lookup yields CDR1 SEHNR and CDR2 FQNEAQ (reference sequence). Deletions cut 5 bases from V and 4 bases from J, with 8 bases between. The CDR3 is made up of 12 amino acids. CDR3 coding DNA: TGTGCCAGCAGCCGGGCCCCAGAGACCCAGTACTTC. Its translation is CASSRAPETQYF.

The rearrangement links TRBV20-1 to TRBJ1-1, with 7 bases identical to TRBD1. The CDR3 loop spans 14 amino acids. The trim removed 1 base at V and 1 base at J, leaving 3 bases unmatched. Germline V gene sequence: CDR1 DFQATT, CDR2 SNEGSKA (reference sequence). The CDR3 reads CSARGQGPNTEAFF. In nucleotides, the CDR3 is TGCAGTGCTAGAGGACAGGGCCCGAACACTGAAGCTTTCTTT.

This clonotype occurred a few times. The CDR3 protein is CSVEWGLGDTQYF. The CDR3 coding sequence is TGCAGCGTTGAATGGGGATTAGGAGATACGCAGTATTTT. The chain recombines TRBV29-1 with TRBJ2-3; D remains unclear. From germline, CDR1 is SQVTM and CDR2 ANQGSEA. CDR3 length equals 13 residues. The V and J ends lost 2 bases and 5 bases respectively, with 11 bases between them.

A few counts support this clonotype. The chain has TRBV12-3 or TRBV12-4 and TRBJ2-2, with TRBD2 identical over 8 bases. The CDR3 spans 14 residues. The J segment lost 6 bases and the V segment lost 8 bases, leaving 8 bases of the junction unmatched. CDR3 loop: CASFLRGEAGELFF. The CDR3 coding sequence is TGTGCCAGCTTCCTGCGGGGGGAGGCCGGGGAGCTGTTTTTT.

This clonotype has only a few counts. The CDR3, as DNA: TGCGCCAGCAGCCAAGTGGCTAGCGGGGGCTTTTCCTACGAGCAGTACTTC. Its translation: CASSQVASGGFSYEQYF. The chain uses TRBV4-1 and TRBJ2-7; TRBD2 matches at 10 bases. CDR3 length: 17 amino acids. V lost 1 base to trimming and J lost 1 base; unmatched junction nucleotides: 7. CDR1 and CDR2 from the germline V gene are MGHRA and YSYEKL.

This chain links TRBV20-1 with TRBJ1-2, with 8 bases matching TRBD1. CDR1 DFQATT and CDR2 SNEGSKA come from the germline V gene (reference sequence). This CDR3 comprises 15 residues. V lost 8 bases to trimming and J lost 4 bases; unmatched junction nucleotides: 15. DNA for the CDR3: TGCAGTACCGAATCCAGGGGGCCCTCCATCTATGGCTACACCTTC. It yields the protein CSTESRGPSIYGYTF.

V is TRBV3-1 and J is TRBJ2-6, with 8 bases fitting TRBD2. Per the germline V gene, CDR1 is LGHDT and CDR2 is YNNKEL (reference sequence). J lost 5 bases, V lost 4 bases, and 4 bases had no gene match. CDR3 length equals 15 residues. CDR3 nucleotides: TGTGCCAGCAGCCCGGGAGGGGAGCGGGCCAACGTCCTGACTTTC. Translated, it gives CASSPGGERANVLTF.

This rearrangement joins TRBV5-8 to TRBJ2-7; the match to TRBD2 covers 12 bases. Germline CDR1 SGHTS, CDR2 YDEGEE. The CDR3 spans 14 residues. V dropped 1 base and J dropped 7; count of bases not matched to a gene: 3. CDR3: CASSLTSGRREQYF. DNA for the CDR3: TGTGCCAGCAGCTTGACTAGCGGGAGGCGGGAGCAGTACTTC.

This clonotype was seen only once. CDR3 in DNA: TGTGCCAGCAGCCAGGGGACAGGGGCAATTCGCAATGAGCAGTTCTTC. Translation gives CASSQGTGAIRNEQFF. This chain links TRBV14 with TRBJ2-1; 10 positions agree with TRBD1. V was clipped by 3 bases and J by 6 bases; unmatched bases: 8. CDR3 length: 16 residues. From germline, CDR1 is SGHDN and CDR2 FVKESK.

This clonotype has more than one count but fewer than ten. The CDR3 is CASRRGSYEQYF. The CDR3, as DNA: TGTGCCAGCAGGCGTGGGAGTTACGAGCAGTACTTC. The chain is built from TRBV3-1 and TRBJ2-7, with D perhaps matching TRBD2 (5 bases). V lost 6 bases, J lost 4 bases, and 10 bases lay in between. Per the germline V gene, CDR1 is LGHDT and CDR2 is YNNKEL (reference sequence). CDR3 length: 12 residues.

This chain connects TRBV24-1 to TRBJ2-6, with unresolved D. The CDR3 is 13 amino acids. Per germline, CDR1 KGHDR and CDR2 SFDVKD. V was cut by 1 base and J by 7 bases, with 4 bases left in between. The CDR3 DNA reads as TGTGCCACCAGTGATTTAGGAGCCAACGTCCTGACTTTC. Its translation is CATSDLGANVLTF.

The rearrangement uses TRBV12-5 and TRBJ2-7, with 7 bases fitting TRBD1. Looked up from germline, CDR1 is LGHNT and CDR2 is FRNRAP. V dropped 2 bases and J dropped 4; count of bases not matched to a gene: 2. This CDR3 region has 13 residues. CDR3 DNA: TGTGCTAGTGGTTTGACGACAGGGTACGAGCAGTACTTC. It specifies CASGLTTGYEQYF. Drawing the rest from reference TRBV12-5 and TRBJ2-7, the complete variable domain is DARVTQTPRHKVTEMGQEVTMRCQPILGHNTVFWYRQTMMQGLELLAYFRNRAPLDDSGMPKDRFSAEMPDATLATLKIQPSEPRDSAVYFCASGLTTGYEQYFGPGTRLTVT.